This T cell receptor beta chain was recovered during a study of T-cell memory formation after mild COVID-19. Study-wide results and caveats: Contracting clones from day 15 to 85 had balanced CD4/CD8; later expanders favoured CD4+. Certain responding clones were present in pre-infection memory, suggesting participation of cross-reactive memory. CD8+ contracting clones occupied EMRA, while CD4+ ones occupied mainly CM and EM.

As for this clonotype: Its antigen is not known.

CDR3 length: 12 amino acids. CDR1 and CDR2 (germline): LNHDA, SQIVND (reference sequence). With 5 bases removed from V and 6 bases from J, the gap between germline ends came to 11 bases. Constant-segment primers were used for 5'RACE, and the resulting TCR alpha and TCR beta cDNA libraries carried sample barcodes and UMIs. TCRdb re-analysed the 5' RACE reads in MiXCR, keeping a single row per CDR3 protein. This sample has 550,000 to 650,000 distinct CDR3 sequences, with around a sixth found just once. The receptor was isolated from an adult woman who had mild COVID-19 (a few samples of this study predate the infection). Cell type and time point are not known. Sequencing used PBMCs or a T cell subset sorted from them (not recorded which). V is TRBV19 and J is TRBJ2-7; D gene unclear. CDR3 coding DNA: TGTGCCAGTAGTGACTTGGGCGCCGAGCAGTACTTC. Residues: CASSDLGAEQYF.